These T cell receptor beta chains were read from a single sample in a study of shared clonotypes between healthy human individuals. The repertoire was sequenced with immunoSEQ multiplex PCR; TCRdb's copy has only in-frame clones and lacks some. This table has over 2 million clones, roughly 94% appearing once. Sequencing used naive CD4+ T cells sorted from blood. The receptors were sampled from a man between 18 and 35 years old in good health. Each CDR3 is given with its conserved first and last residue. The order of the fields is V gene, clone size, J gene, D gene, CDR3 protein, CDR3 DNA. A D gene is named only where the DNA matches it firmly. A row's size may be missing; if present it is once, few, many or a size class.

V gene: TRBV11-1
clone size: NA
J gene: TRBJ2-5
D gene: TRBD1
CDR3 protein: CASSRGQKETQYF
CDR3 DNA: TGTGCCAGCAGCAGGGGACAGAAAGAGACCCAGTACTTC

V gene: TRBV6-6
clone size: NA
J gene: TRBJ2-5
D gene: NA
CDR3 protein: CASSPGETQYF
CDR3 DNA: TGTGCCAGCAGTCCGGGGGAGACCCAGTACTTC

V gene: TRBV28
clone size: NA
J gene: TRBJ1-1
D gene: NA
CDR3 protein: CASSLWGATEAFF
CDR3 DNA: TGTGCCAGCAGTTTATGGGGGGCCACTGAAGCTTTCTTT

V gene: TRBV15
clone size: NA
J gene: TRBJ2-3
D gene: NA
CDR3 protein: CATSRGASTSTDTQYF
CDR3 DNA: TGTGCCACCAGCAGAGGTGCTAGCACCAGCACAGATACGCAGTATTTT

V gene: TRBV5-1
clone size: many
J gene: TRBJ2-3
D gene: NA
CDR3 protein: CASSMGNTDTQYF
CDR3 DNA: TGCGCCAGCAGCATGGGCAACACAGATACGCAGTATTTT

V gene: TRBV10-3
clone size: once
J gene: TRBJ2-1
D gene: NA
CDR3 protein: CAIRPGLSSYNEQFF
CDR3 DNA: TGTGCCATCAGGCCGGGACTCAGCTCCTACAATGAGCAGTTCTTC

V gene: TRBV5-1
clone size: once
J gene: TRBJ2-1
D gene: NA
CDR3 protein: CASSIQDNEQFF
CDR3 DNA: TGCGCCAGCAGCATCCAGGACAATGAGCAGTTCTTC

V gene: TRBV5-3
clone size: NA
J gene: TRBJ2-6
D gene: NA
CDR3 protein: CARRDSGANVLTF
CDR3 DNA: TGTGCCAGAAGGGACTCTGGGGCCAACGTCCTGACTTTC

V gene: TRBV4-3
clone size: NA
J gene: TRBJ1-2
D gene: NA
CDR3 protein: CASSGEGLYGYTF
CDR3 DNA: TGCGCCAGCAGCGGGGAGGGGCTCTATGGCTACACCTTC

V gene: TRBV5-1
clone size: NA
J gene: TRBJ2-1
D gene: NA
CDR3 protein: CASSAGPTSYNEQFF
CDR3 DNA: TGCGCCAGCAGCGCGGGACCTACATCCTACAATGAGCAGTTCTTC

V gene: TRBV7-9
clone size: NA
J gene: TRBJ2-2
D gene: NA
CDR3 protein: CASSRGSWDGGELFF
CDR3 DNA: TGTGCCAGCAGCCGAGGTTCTTGGGACGGCGGGGAGCTGTTTTTT

V gene: TRBV2
clone size: NA
J gene: TRBJ2-2
D gene: TRBD2
CDR3 protein: CATQAGASTGELFF
CDR3 DNA: TGTGCCACACAGGCGGGAGCTAGTACCGGGGAGCTGTTTTTT

V gene: TRBV12-5
clone size: NA
J gene: TRBJ2-7
D gene: NA
CDR3 protein: CASGLVLGVWAYEQYF
CDR3 DNA: TGTGCTAGTGGTTTGGTATTGGGGGTTTGGGCCTACGAGCAGTACTTC

V gene: TRBV5-1
clone size: NA
J gene: TRBJ2-7
D gene: TRBD2
CDR3 protein: CASSLLAETYEQYF
CDR3 DNA: TGCGCCAGCAGCTTACTAGCGGAAACCTACGAGCAGTACTTC

V gene: TRBV11-2
clone size: NA
J gene: TRBJ1-3
D gene: NA
CDR3 protein: CASSPPGGGGNTIYF
CDR3 DNA: TGTGCCAGCAGCCCTCCTGGCGGGGGAGGAAACACCATATATTTT

V gene: TRBV5-1
clone size: NA
J gene: TRBJ2-5
D gene: TRBD2
CDR3 protein: CASSPGTSGPTSTPAETQYF
CDR3 DNA: TGCGCCAGCAGCCCCGGGACTAGCGGTCCTACATCCACCCCCGCAGAGACCCAGTACTTC

V gene: TRBV19
clone size: NA
J gene: TRBJ2-7
D gene: NA
CDR3 protein: CASSRLDVTYEQYF
CDR3 DNA: TGTGCCAGTAGTAGACTCGATGTAACCTACGAGCAGTACTTC

V gene: TRBV18
clone size: once
J gene: TRBJ2-7
D gene: NA
CDR3 protein: CASSKGFRYEQYF
CDR3 DNA: TGTGCCAGCTCAAAGGGGTTCCGTTACGAGCAGTACTTC

V gene: TRBV5-1
clone size: NA
J gene: TRBJ2-7
D gene: NA
CDR3 protein: CASSIDGDKWEQYF
CDR3 DNA: TGCGCCAGCAGCATAGACGGGGATAAATGGGAGCAGTACTTC

V gene: TRBV30
clone size: NA
J gene: TRBJ2-4
D gene: NA
CDR3 protein: CAWFPRGGVAKNIQYF
CDR3 DNA: TGTGCCTGGTTCCCAAGGGGCGGAGTAGCCAAAAACATTCAGTACTTC

V gene: TRBV5-1
clone size: NA
J gene: TRBJ1-2
D gene: TRBD1
CDR3 protein: CASSRDSNGYTF
CDR3 DNA: TGCGCCAGCAGCCGGGACAGCAATGGCTACACCTTC

V gene: TRBV19
clone size: NA
J gene: TRBJ2-7
D gene: NA
CDR3 protein: CASSGGGPPHEQYF
CDR3 DNA: TGTGCCAGTAGTGGCGGGGGCCCCCCGCACGAGCAGTACTTC

V gene: TRBV7-3
clone size: NA
J gene: TRBJ1-1
D gene: NA
CDR3 protein: CASSLSELTEAFF
CDR3 DNA: TGTGCCAGCAGCTTAAGCGAGCTCACTGAAGCTTTCTTT

V gene: TRBV11-2
clone size: NA
J gene: TRBJ2-7
D gene: NA
CDR3 protein: CASSLMGGNSYEQYF
CDR3 DNA: TGTGCCAGCAGCTTAATGGGGGGCAACTCCTACGAGCAGTACTTC

V gene: TRBV6-5
clone size: few
J gene: TRBJ1-6
D gene: TRBD1
CDR3 protein: CASTRDREGSPLHF
CDR3 DNA: TGTGCCAGCACCAGGGACAGGGAGGGATCACCCCTCCACTTT

V gene: TRBV10-3
clone size: NA
J gene: TRBJ2-7
D gene: NA
CDR3 protein: CAISYPGLRYEQYF
CDR3 DNA: TGTGCCATCAGTTACCCCGGACTTCGGTACGAGCAGTACTTC

V gene: TRBV30
clone size: NA
J gene: TRBJ1-1
D gene: NA
CDR3 protein: CAWMLDFEAFF
CDR3 DNA: TGTGCCTGGATGTTAGATTTTGAAGCTTTCTTT